One sample yielded the 12 T cell receptor beta chains listed below, sequenced in a study of response to subunit inactivated influenza vaccine. TCRdb analysed the RT-PCR reads with MiXCR anew, one entry per CDR3 protein. The sample consists of hundreds of thousands of distinct CDR3 sequences, 20% to 25% of them appearing once. Here the sequenced sample was PBMCs from blood, taken approximately 22 months after vaccination. The receptors were sampled from a man in his fifties or sixties who received an inactivated influenza vaccine.

The chain combines TRBV4-1 with TRBJ2-7; 7 nucleotides match TRBD1. The CDR3 runs 15 residues. V gave up 2 bases and J gave up 0 bases; unmatched junction bases: 4. In germline, CDR1 is MGHRA, CDR2 YSYEKL. The CDR3 region is CASSQKTGISYEQYF. CDR3 coding DNA: TGCGCCAGCAGCCAAAAGACAGGGATCTCCTACGAGCAGTACTTC.

This clonotype has a handful of counts. The chain is built from TRBV12-3 or TRBV12-4 and TRBJ1-2; no reliable D call. This CDR3 spans 13 amino acids. The V and J ends lost 6 bases and 1 base respectively, with 9 bases between them. CDR3 amino acids: CASSSQNNYGYTF. The CDR3 DNA sequence: TGTGCCAGCAGCTCACAGAATAACTATGGCTACACCTTC.

The V call is TRBV6-2 or TRBV6-3, the J call TRBJ1-5, with unresolved D. Germline V gene sequence: CDR1 MNHEY, CDR2 SVGEGT. The CDR3 covers 16 residues. The V end was cut by 5 bases, the J end by 4 bases, with 18 bases between. CDR3 DNA sequence: TGTGCCAGCAGTGCCAACCGGGCCAAGCCGAATCAGCCCCAGCATTTT. Amino acids: CASSANRAKPNQPQHF.

Many counts were recorded for this clonotype. The chain links TRBV21-1 to TRBJ1-2; the table names TRBD1, a call not compared with the DNA. TRBV21-1 is a recognized pseudogene. The CDR3 has 14 residues. The CDR3 is CASSKGGASYGYTF. DNA for the CDR3: TGTGCCAGCAGCAAAGGGGGCGCGAGCTATGGCTACACCTTC.

This clonotype was counted ten times or more. The CDR3 region is CASSLSPDYGYTF. DNA of the CDR3: TGCGCCAGCAGCTTGTCTCCAGACTATGGCTACACCTTC. The chain employs TRBV5-1 and TRBJ1-2; no clear D gene. Trimming removed 1 base from V and 3 bases from J, with 7 bases in between. Per germline, CDR1 SGHRS and CDR2 YFSETQ. The CDR3 consists of 13 residues.

The chain carries TRBV20-1 and TRBJ2-7; D gene unclear. Trimming pared 3 bases from V and 4 bases from J, leaving 7 bases between. The CDR3 has 11 residues. Germline V gives CDR1 DFQATT, CDR2 SNEGSKA (reference sequence). In DNA form, the CDR3 reads TGCAGTGCTAGGCCAATATACGAGCAGTACTTC. Protein: CSARPIYEQYF.

The V call is TRBV20-1, the J call TRBJ1-1, with 7 bases that match TRBD1. CDR3 length: 14 amino acids. Germline CDR1 and CDR2: DFQATT and SNEGSKA (reference sequence). J was trimmed by 1 base and V by 1 base; bases with no gene match: 3. CDR3 amino acids: CSARVRGRNTEAFF. CDR3 in DNA: TGCAGTGCTAGAGTGAGGGGGCGGAACACTGAAGCTTTCTTT.

The chain has TRBV11-2 and TRBJ2-1; D assignment may be TRBD1 or TRBD2 (6 bases each). The CDR3 contains 16 residues. Germline lookup yields CDR1 SGHAT and CDR2 FQNNGV. V lost 7 bases and J lost 4, with 20 bases in between. This CDR3 is CASTNGQSGAYNEQFF. CDR3 DNA: TGTGCCAGCACTAACGGCCAGTCGGGGGCTTACAATGAGCAGTTCTTC.

This clonotype was recorded a few times. The chain joins TRBV20-1 to TRBJ1-4, with D perhaps matching TRBD1 (5 bases). Trimming pared 6 bases from V and 7 bases from J, leaving 15 bases between. CDR1 and CDR2 from the germline V gene are DFQATT and SNEGSKA (reference sequence). This CDR3 region has 13 residues. CDR3: CSARTPVIEKLFF. The CDR3 nucleotides read TGCAGTGCCCGGACACCCGTAATTGAAAAACTGTTTTTT.

This clonotype turned up a few times. The J gene is TRBJ2-3, the V gene TRBV5-1; 11 bases align to TRBD2. The length of the CDR3 is 14 residues. The J segment lost 5 bases and the V segment lost 3 bases, leaving 2 bases of the junction unmatched. Per germline, CDR1 SGHRS and CDR2 YFSETQ. CDR3 sequence (DNA): TGCGCCAGCAGCTCCGGACTAGCGGGAGATACGCAGTATTTT. Protein: CASSSGLAGDTQYF.

The chain uses TRBV10-3 and TRBJ2-7, with 10 bases aligning to TRBD2. The CDR3 loop spans 19 amino acids. Per germline, CDR1 ENHRY and CDR2 SYGVKD. J gave up 0 bases and V 2 bases, and 13 bases lay outside the gene matches. The CDR3 region is CAISEIPLAGAMNSYEQYF. Here the CDR3 DNA reads TGTGCCATCAGTGAGATCCCCCTAGCGGGGGCGATGAACTCCTACGAGCAGTACTTC.

The rearrangement links TRBV7-2 to TRBJ2-1; 7 positions agree with TRBD2. The CDR3 contains 15 residues. Germline assignment: CDR1 SGHTA and CDR2 FQGNSA. The V gene end was trimmed by 5 bases and the J gene end by 4 bases; junction bases not matched to a gene: 8. DNA for the CDR3: TGTGCCAGCAGCCCAGGGAGGGACTGGTACAATGAGCAGTTCTTC. Its protein product is CASSPGRDWYNEQFF.